Below are 20 T cell receptor beta chains sequenced from a single sample in a study of CD8 T cells in Susac syndrome. RNA was extracted with the RNeasy kit, and a quantity of roughly 0.5 to 1 ug was reverse transcribed using random hexamers. TCRdb fed the immunoSEQ multiplex PCR reads into MiXCR, producing one record per CDR3 protein. The sample carries roughly 170,000 distinct CDR3 sequences, roughly 92% recorded once. Sequencing was carried out using CD4+ T cells from PBMCs. The source of these receptors is a human donor with multiple sclerosis.

This clonotype was detected once. The CDR3 loop reads CASSRSEPGTGVLSAKNIQYF. The DNA of the CDR3 is TGTGCCAGCAGCCGCAGCGAACCCGGGACAGGGGTCCTTAGCGCCAAAAACATTCAGTACTTC. The rearrangement joins TRBV11-1 to TRBJ2-4; 10 nucleotides line up with TRBD1. This CDR3 region has 21 residues. Per the germline V gene, CDR1 is SGHAT and CDR2 is FQDESV (reference sequence). The J segment lost 1 base and the V segment lost 5 bases, leaving 20 bases of the junction unmatched. Using reference TRBV11-1 and TRBJ2-4 for the parts outside the CDR3, the full variable domain is EAEVAQSPRYKITEKSQAVAFWCDPISGHATLYWYRQILGQGPELLVQFQDESVVDDSQLPKDRFSAERLKGVDSTLKIQPAELGDSAMYLCASSRSEPGTGVLSAKNIQYFGAGTRLSVL.

This clonotype was observed once. V is TRBV23-1 and J is TRBJ2-7; TRBD1 matches at 7 bases. TRBV23-1 qualifies as an ORF whose function is uncertain. V lost 4 bases and J lost 6; bases outside the gene matches: 9. This CDR3 spans 14 amino acids. The CDR3 coding sequence is TGCGCCAGCAGTCCTTCAGAGGGGGCGCCCGAGCAGTACTTC. It translates to CASSPSEGAPEQYF.

The chain has TRBV20-1 and TRBJ1-2, with D possibly being TRBD1 (6 bases). CDR3 length: 13 residues. The germline CDR1 and CDR2 sequences are DFQATT and SNEGSKA (reference sequence). The ends were cut back, 3 bases at V and 7 bases at J, with 15 bases in the middle. The CDR3 DNA is TGCAGTGCTAGTTCGTACAGGGTCGGTGGCTACACCTTC. Its translation: CSASSYRVGGYTF.

The rearrangement links TRBV5-1 to TRBJ2-1; 11 nucleotides align to TRBD2. The CDR3 loop spans 14 amino acids. J gave up 10 bases and V 3 bases, and 6 bases lay outside the gene matches. In germline, CDR1 is SGHRS, CDR2 YFSETQ. In nucleotides, the CDR3 is TGCGCCAGCAGCTCCGGGACTAGCGGAGAAGAGCAGTTCTTC. It encodes CASSSGTSGEEQFF.

V and J are TRBV2 and TRBJ1-4; D unresolved. CDR1 and CDR2 from the germline V gene are SNHLY and FYNNEI. The germline V and J ends were trimmed by 3 bases and 7 bases, with 3 bases remaining between them. The CDR3 totals 11 residues. For the CDR3, the DNA is TGTGCCAGCAGTGACGTTGAAAAACTGTTTTTT. It translates to CASSDVEKLFF.

This sequence joins TRBV7-2 and TRBJ2-2; D is unclear. The CDR3 totals 11 residues. Germline V gene data show CDR1 as SGHTA and CDR2 as FQGNSA. V was trimmed by 7 bases and J by 7 bases, leaving 7 bases between them. The CDR3 nucleotides are TGTGCCAGCACCACTCACGGGGAGCTGTTTTTT. This encodes CASTTHGELFF. Full variable domain (outside the CDR3, taken from reference TRBV7-2 and TRBJ2-2): GAGVSQSPSNKVTEKGKDVELRCDPISGHTALYWYRQSLGQGLEFLIYFQGNSAPDKSGLPSDRFSAERTGGSVSTLTIQRTQQEDSAVYLCASTTHGELFFGEGSRLTVL.

The chain recombines TRBV18 with TRBJ1-2, with 11 bases identical to TRBD1. Looked up from germline, CDR1 is KGHSH and CDR2 is LQKENI. With 1 base clipped from V and 2 bases from J, the junction kept 6 bases outside the gene matches. This CDR3 spans 17 amino acids. The DNA of the CDR3 is TGTGCCAGCTCACCACAGACCGGGACAGGGGGAAACTATGGCTACACCTTC. Translated: CASSPQTGTGGNYGYTF.

CDR3 amino acids: CSTEDNSYEQYF. The CDR3 DNA follows: TGCAGCACAGAGGACAACTCCTACGAGCAGTACTTC. V is TRBV29-1 and J is TRBJ2-7; D perhaps matches TRBD1 (5 bases). V was trimmed by 8 bases and J by 0 bases, leaving 11 bases between them. Per the germline V gene, CDR1 is SQVTM and CDR2 is ANQGSEA. The CDR3 is 12 amino acids.

The gene calls are TRBV20-1 and TRBJ2-7, with D possibly being TRBD2 (6 bases). This CDR3 has 14 amino acids. V gave up 6 bases and J gave up 0 bases, with 15 bases separating them. Germline loops: CDR1 DFQATT, CDR2 SNEGSKA (reference sequence). The CDR3 loop reads CSAGEAGSSYEQYF. DNA of the CDR3: TGCAGTGCGGGAGAGGCGGGGAGCTCCTACGAGCAGTACTTC.

V is TRBV6-6 and J is TRBJ1-6; no clear D gene. The V gene's germline CDR1 is MNHNY and CDR2 SVGAGI (reference sequence). Trimming cost V 0 bases and J 7 bases, with 4 bases left between them. This CDR3 comprises 13 residues. CDR3 bases: TGTGCCAGCAGTTACTCCCCGAATTCACCCCTCCACTTT. It specifies CASSYSPNSPLHF.

The chain links TRBV7-2 to TRBJ1-2; D is possibly TRBD1 (5 bases). Germline CDR1 and CDR2: SGHTA and FQGNSA. V lost 5 bases and J 4 bases, leaving 17 bases between the germline ends. The CDR3 covers 15 residues. The CDR3 nucleotides are TGTGCCAGCAGCCGCTCGGGGGAGGGATTCTATGGCTACACCTTC. It is translated as CASSRSGEGFYGYTF.

The J gene is TRBJ2-7, the V gene TRBV5-1; 7 bases match TRBD2. CDR1 is SGHRS, CDR2 YFSETQ, per germline. V was pared by 3 bases and J by 0 bases, with 3 bases of the junction left unmatched. The CDR3 loop spans 14 amino acids. The CDR3 here is CASSWLAASYEQYF. Written as DNA, the CDR3 is TGCGCCAGCAGCTGGCTAGCGGCCTCCTACGAGCAGTACTTC.

This clonotype was seen just once. CDR3: CASSGGETGELFF. CDR3 coding DNA: TGTGCCAGCTCCGGCGGGGAAACCGGGGAGCTGTTTTTT. The chain links TRBV18 to TRBJ2-2; D might be TRBD2 (6 bases). With 6 bases removed from V and 5 bases from J, the gap between germline ends came to 10 bases. The CDR3 runs 13 residues. Per germline, CDR1 KGHSH and CDR2 LQKENI.

The chain joins TRBV4-2 to TRBJ1-1, with TRBD1 identical over 10 bases. J gave up 4 bases and V 4 bases, and 9 bases lay outside the gene matches. Germline V gives CDR1 LGHNA, CDR2 YNFKEQ. The CDR3 is 16 residues long. The CDR3 DNA is TGTGCCAGCAGCCCGACCCGACAGGGGGCGGGCACTGAAGCTTTCTTT. It translates to CASSPTRQGAGTEAFF.

The chain couples TRBV24-1 to TRBJ2-6; TRBD1 matches at 12 bases. This CDR3 region has 19 residues. CDR1 KGHDR and CDR2 SFDVKD come from the germline V gene. V dropped 6 bases and J dropped 4; count of bases not matched to a gene: 12. CDR3 protein: CATSPAGDRGLWGANVLTF. CDR3 coding DNA: TGTGCCACCAGTCCCGCGGGGGACAGGGGGCTTTGGGGGGCCAACGTCCTGACTTTC.

V is TRBV27 and J is TRBJ2-1; TRBD2 matches at 9 bases. This CDR3 contains 15 residues. Trimming at V came to 5 bases and at J to 6 bases, leaving 8 bases not matched to a gene. Looked up from germline, CDR1 is MNHEY and CDR2 is SMNVEV (reference sequence). The CDR3 DNA follows: TGTGCCAGCAGTATGCGGGAGGGGAAGGGCAATGAGCAGTTCTTC. It encodes CASSMREGKGNEQFF.

This clonotype has only one observation. This chain uses TRBV5-4 with TRBJ2-1; the D gene is possibly TRBD2 (6 bases). Germline lookup yields CDR1 SGHNT and CDR2 YYREEE (reference sequence). Deletions cut 0 bases from V and 4 bases from J, with 11 bases between. This CDR3 spans 15 amino acids. The CDR3 sequence: CASSLGGERYNEQFF. DNA of the CDR3: TGTGCCAGCAGCTTGGGGGGGGAGAGGTACAATGAGCAGTTCTTC.

The chain joins TRBV7-9 to TRBJ1-5; D ambiguous. Per the germline V gene, CDR1 is SEHNR and CDR2 is FQNEAQ (reference sequence). V was cut by 5 bases and J by 0 bases, with 8 bases left in between. The length of the CDR3 is 14 residues. Here the CDR3 DNA reads TGTGCCAGCAGCGGGATCGATAGCAATCAGCCCCAGCATTTT. Translated, it gives CASSGIDSNQPQHF.

The genes are TRBV7-2 and TRBJ2-5; 11 bases agree with TRBD2. V was clipped by 6 bases and J by 4 bases; unmatched bases: 13. CDR1 and CDR2 (germline): SGHTA, FQGNSA. The CDR3 contains 17 residues. The CDR3 sequence is CASSRISGRANRETQYF. The CDR3 region has the DNA TGTGCCAGCAGTCGGATTAGCGGGAGGGCCAATAGAGAGACCCAGTACTTC.

The rearrangement links TRBV3-1 to TRBJ2-3, with D perhaps matching TRBD2 (6 bases). The V gene lost 1 base and the J gene lost 2 bases, with 10 bases spanning the gap. The germline gives CDR1 LGHDT, CDR2 YNNKEL (reference sequence). This CDR3 is 15 amino acids long. The CDR3 is CASSQGRRDTDTQYF. CDR3 in DNA: TGTGCCAGCAGCCAAGGTAGGCGGGACACAGATACGCAGTATTTT.